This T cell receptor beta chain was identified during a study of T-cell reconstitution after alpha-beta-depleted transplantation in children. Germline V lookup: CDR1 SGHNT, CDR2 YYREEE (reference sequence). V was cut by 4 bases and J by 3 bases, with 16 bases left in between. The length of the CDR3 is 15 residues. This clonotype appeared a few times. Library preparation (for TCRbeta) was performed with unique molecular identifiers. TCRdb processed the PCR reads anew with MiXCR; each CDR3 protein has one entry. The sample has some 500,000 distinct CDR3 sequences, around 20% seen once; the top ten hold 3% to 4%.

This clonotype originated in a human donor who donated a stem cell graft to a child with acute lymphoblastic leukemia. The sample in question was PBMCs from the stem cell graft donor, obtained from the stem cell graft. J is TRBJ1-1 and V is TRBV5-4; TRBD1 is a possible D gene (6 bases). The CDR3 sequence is CASSPPQGADTEAFF. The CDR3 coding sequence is TGTGCCAGCAGCCCCCCACAGGGCGCGGACACTGAAGCTTTCTTT.